This T cell receptor beta chain was recovered during a study of identical twins. The CDR3 extends over 15 amino acids. Germline V CDR1 and CDR2: MNHNS, SASEGT. V gave up 6 bases and J gave up 0 bases, with 12 bases separating them. Findings and caveats of the study: Zero-insertion results could be subject to partial confounding by invariant MAIT and iNKT cells. Without tracking the same donors, conclusions rested on cross-sectional statistical analysis. Abundant beta clonotypes from cord blood bore fewer insertions; memory repertoires lacked this pattern. Twin-shared out-of-frame alpha sequences showed excess low generation probability.

TCRdb redid the calling of the 5' RACE reads with MiXCR, one entry per CDR3 protein. The table includes 200,000 to 250,000 distinct CDR3 sequences, approximately 7% detected once. In its sample, this clonotype was seen a few times. Its antigen is not identified. A further study also used this sample, focusing on yellow fever vaccine responses in identical twins.

The sample was memory (CD45RO+) T cells sorted from blood. V gene TRBV6-1 combines with J gene TRBJ2-1; the D is unclear. The source is a woman aged 18-29 years in good health. CDR3 amino acids: CASSRKMSSYNEQFF. The CDR3 DNA reads as TGTGCCAGCAGCCGCAAGATGAGCTCCTACAATGAGCAGTTCTTC.